This T cell receptor beta chain was profiled in a study of identical twins. Study-wide results and caveats: Conclusions were drawn cross-sectionally by statistical analysis, without following the same donors. Twin-shared out-of-frame alpha sequences showed excess low generation probability. Zero-insertion analyses could be partly confounded by invariant MAIT and iNKT cells. Out-of-frame TCR alpha sharing in monozygotic twins exceeded recombination model predictions.

MiXCR, applied by TCRdb to the 5' RACE reads, yields one record per CDR3 protein. The repertoire holds approximately 690,000 distinct CDR3 sequences, roughly 6.2% seen once, with about 1.8% in the top ten. The table lists this clonotype with many counts. Its specificity is unknown. This receptor was obtained from a young man in good health. Sequenced sample: naive T cells sorted from blood.

CDR3 amino acids: CASRQAPGSNIQYF. CDR3 sequence (DNA): TGTGCCAGCAGGCAGGCCCCGGGAAGCAACATTCAGTACTTC. The chain links TRBV5-6 to TRBJ2-4; TRBD2 is a possible D gene (5 bases). Germline CDR1 SGHDT, CDR2 YYEEEE. There are 14 residues in the CDR3. V was clipped by 5 bases and J by 7 bases, with 16 bases between them.